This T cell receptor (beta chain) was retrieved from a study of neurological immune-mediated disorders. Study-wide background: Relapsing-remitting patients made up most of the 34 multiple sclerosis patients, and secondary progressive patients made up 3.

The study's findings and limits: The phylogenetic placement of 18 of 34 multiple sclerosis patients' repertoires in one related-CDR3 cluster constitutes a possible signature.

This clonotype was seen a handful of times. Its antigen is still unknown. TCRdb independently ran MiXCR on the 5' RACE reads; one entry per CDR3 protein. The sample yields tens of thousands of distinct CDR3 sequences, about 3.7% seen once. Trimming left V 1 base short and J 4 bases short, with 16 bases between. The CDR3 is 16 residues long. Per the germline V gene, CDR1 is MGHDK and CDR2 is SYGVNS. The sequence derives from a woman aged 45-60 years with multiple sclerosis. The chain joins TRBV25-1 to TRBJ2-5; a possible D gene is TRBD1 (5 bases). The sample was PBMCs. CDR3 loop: CASSEFPSGWGETQYF. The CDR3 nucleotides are TGTGCCAGCAGTGAATTTCCCTCAGGGTGGGGAGAGACCCAGTACTTC.